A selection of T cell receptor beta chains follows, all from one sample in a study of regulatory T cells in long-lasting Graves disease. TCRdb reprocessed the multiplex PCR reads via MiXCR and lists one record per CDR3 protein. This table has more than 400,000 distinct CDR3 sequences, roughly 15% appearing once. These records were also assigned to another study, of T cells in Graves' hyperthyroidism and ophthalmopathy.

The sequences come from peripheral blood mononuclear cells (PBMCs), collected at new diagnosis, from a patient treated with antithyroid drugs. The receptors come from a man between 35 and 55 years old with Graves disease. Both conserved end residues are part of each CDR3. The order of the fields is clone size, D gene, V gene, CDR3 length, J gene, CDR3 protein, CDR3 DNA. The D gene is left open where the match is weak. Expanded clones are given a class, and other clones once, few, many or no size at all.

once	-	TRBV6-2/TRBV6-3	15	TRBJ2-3	CASTTAWAGTDTQYF	TGTGCCAGCACCACGGCCTGGGCCGGCACAGATACGCAGTATTTT
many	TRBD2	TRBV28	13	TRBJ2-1	CASTYLLAGEQFF	TGTGCCAGCACCTACCTATTAGCGGGAGAGCAGTTCTTC
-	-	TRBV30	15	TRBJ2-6	CAWVPGTGGANVLTF	TGTGCCTGGGTACCCGGGACGGGTGGGGCCAACGTCCTGACTTTC
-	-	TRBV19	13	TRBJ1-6	CASSIGPNSPLHF	TGTGCCAGTAGTATTGGACCTAATTCACCCCTCCACTTT
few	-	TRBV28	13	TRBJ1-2	CATQGRGNYGYTF	TGTGCCACCCAGGGGAGGGGGAACTATGGCTACACCTTC
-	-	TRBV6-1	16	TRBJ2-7	CASTSPRGIGPYEQYF	TGTGCCAGCACATCCCCTCGGGGGATTGGCCCCTACGAGCAGTACTTC
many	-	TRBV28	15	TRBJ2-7	CASSSPGHPSYEQYF	TGTGCCAGCAGTTCACCCGGACACCCTTCCTACGAGCAGTACTTC
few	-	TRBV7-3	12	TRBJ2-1	CASGFVRGEQFF	TGTGCCAGCGGCTTTGTCCGCGGTGAGCAGTTCTTC
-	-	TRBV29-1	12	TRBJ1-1	CSGRTVNTEAFF	TGCAGCGGTAGGACAGTGAACACTGAAGCTTTCTTT
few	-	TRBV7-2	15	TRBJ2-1	CASSLSQGGFNEQFF	TGTGCCAGCAGCTTATCACAGGGAGGGTTCAATGAGCAGTTCTTC
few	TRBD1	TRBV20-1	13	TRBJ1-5	CSAIYRGDQPQHF	TGCAGTGCTATTTACAGGGGCGATCAGCCCCAGCATTTT
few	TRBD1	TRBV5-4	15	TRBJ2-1	CASSSEGDRPYEQFF	TGTGCCAGCAGCTCGGAGGGGGACAGGCCCTATGAGCAGTTCTTC
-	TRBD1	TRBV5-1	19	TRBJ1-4	CASSLAHQGAQGLREKLFF	TGCGCCAGCAGCTTGGCCCATCAGGGGGCCCAGGGACTTCGTGAAAAACTGTTTTTT
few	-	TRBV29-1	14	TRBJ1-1	CSVERRGLNTEAFF	TGCAGCGTTGAGAGACGGGGTTTGAACACTGAAGCTTTCTTT
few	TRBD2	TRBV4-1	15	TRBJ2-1	CASSQVGLANNEQFF	TGCGCCAGCAGCCAAGTAGGACTAGCGAACAATGAGCAGTTCTTC
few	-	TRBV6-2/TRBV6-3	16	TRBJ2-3	CASSYTVAMNTDTQYF	TGTGCCAGCAGTTACACGGTAGCGATGAACACAGATACGCAGTATTTT
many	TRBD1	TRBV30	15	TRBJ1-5	CAWSGTGEKGQPQHF	TGTGCCTGGAGCGGGACAGGGGAAAAAGGGCAGCCCCAGCATTTT
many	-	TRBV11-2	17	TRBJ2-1	CASSLVVFGNTYNEQFF	TGTGCCAGCAGCTTAGTGGTATTCGGAAATACCTACAATGAGCAGTTCTTC
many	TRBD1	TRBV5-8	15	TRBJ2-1	CASSLGTGAVSEQFF	TGTGCCAGCAGCTTAGGAACAGGGGCTGTGAGTGAGCAGTTCTTC
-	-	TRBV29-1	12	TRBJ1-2	CSVEDAGPGYTF	TGCAGCGTTGAAGATGCGGGCCCTGGCTACACCTTC
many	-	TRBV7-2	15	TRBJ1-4	CASSLQGGGNEKLFF	TGTGCCAGCAGCTTACAAGGCGGAGGAAATGAAAAACTGTTTTTT
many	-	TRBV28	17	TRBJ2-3	CASSSFVGGPRTDTQYF	TGTGCCAGCAGTTCCTTCGTGGGGGGGCCCCGCACAGATACGCAGTATTTT
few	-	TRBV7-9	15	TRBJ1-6	CASSLYASNNSPLHF	TGTGCCAGCAGCCTTTATGCCTCGAATAATTCACCCCTCCACTTT
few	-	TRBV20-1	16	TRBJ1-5	CSASRRGTVVGQPQHF	TGCAGTGCTAGTCGGCGTGGGACGGTAGTTGGACAGCCCCAGCATTTT
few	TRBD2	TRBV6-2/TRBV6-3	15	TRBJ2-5	CASNWTSGTGETQYF	TGTGCCAGCAATTGGACTAGCGGGACAGGGGAGACCCAGTACTTC
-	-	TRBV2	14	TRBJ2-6	CASSEVSGANVLTF	TGTGCCAGCAGTGAAGTCTCTGGGGCCAACGTCCTGACTTTC
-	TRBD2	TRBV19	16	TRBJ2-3	CASSRTSGRYTDTQYF	TGTGCCAGTAGTAGGACTAGCGGTCGTTACACAGATACGCAGTATTTT
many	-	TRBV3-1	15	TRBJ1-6	CASSQDLDGVSPLHF	TGTGCCAGCAGCCAAGATTTGGACGGCGTTTCACCCCTCCACTTT
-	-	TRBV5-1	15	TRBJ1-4	CASSLTARVGEKLFF	TGCGCCAGCAGCTTGACCGCCAGGGTTGGGGAAAAACTGTTTTTT
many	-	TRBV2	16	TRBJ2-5	CASSVTGTILQETQYF	TGTGCCAGCAGTGTAACCGGGACAATCCTCCAAGAGACCCAGTACTTC
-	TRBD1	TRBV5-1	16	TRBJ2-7	CASSLIRTGSSDEQYF	TGCGCCAGCAGCTTGATTCGGACAGGGTCTTCAGACGAGCAGTACTTC
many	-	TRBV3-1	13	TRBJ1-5	CASSQSGSQPQHF	TGTGCCAGCAGCCAATCGGGGAGTCAGCCCCAGCATTTT
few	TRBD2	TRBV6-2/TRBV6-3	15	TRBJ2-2	CASSGTSGYTGELFF	TGTGCCAGCAGCGGGACTAGCGGTTACACCGGGGAGCTGTTTTTT
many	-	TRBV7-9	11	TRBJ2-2	CASSYPGELFF	TGTGCCAGCAGTTACCCCGGGGAGCTGTTTTTT
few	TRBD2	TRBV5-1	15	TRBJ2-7	CASSPTSGIIYEQYF	TGCGCCAGCAGCCCGACTAGCGGGATTATCTACGAGCAGTACTTC
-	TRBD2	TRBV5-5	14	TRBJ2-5	CASSRLALGETQYF	TGTGCCAGCAGCCGACTAGCGCTGGGAGAGACCCAGTACTTC
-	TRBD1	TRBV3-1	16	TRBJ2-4	CASSLPRGRVGNIQYF	TGTGCCAGCAGCCTTCCCAGGGGGCGCGTAGGGAACATTCAGTACTTC
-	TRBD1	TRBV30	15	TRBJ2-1	CAWSPRDRVLNEQFF	TGTGCCTGGAGTCCCCGGGACAGGGTATTAAATGAGCAGTTCTTC
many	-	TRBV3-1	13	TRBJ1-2	CASSQESSYGYTF	TGTGCCAGCAGCCAAGAGTCCAGCTATGGCTACACCTTC
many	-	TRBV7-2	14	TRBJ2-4	CASSLGRGAELQYF	TGTGCCAGCAGCTTAGGCCGAGGGGCGGAACTTCAGTACTTC
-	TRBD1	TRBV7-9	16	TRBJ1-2	CASSLANPGQGYGYTF	TGTGCCAGCAGCTTAGCCAACCCGGGACAGGGGTATGGCTACACCTTC
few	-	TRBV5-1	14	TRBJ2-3	CASSLGQSIDTQYF	TGCGCCAGCAGCTTGGGACAAAGCATAGATACGCAGTATTTT